This T cell receptor beta chain is from a study of blood T cells in healthy people across ages. Notes on the study in general: A strong correlation between TCR beta diversity and naive T cell percentage was seen.

CDR1 and CDR2 from the germline V gene are MNHEY and SMNVEV (reference sequence). With V trimmed by 6 bases and J by 0 bases, 8 bases remained unmatched. This CDR3 is built from 15 residues. Ranging in age from roughly 6 to 90, the donors were healthy Caucasian individuals from Russia. Extractions gave at least 5 micrograms of total RNA per sample. With regard to this clonotype: Antigen unknown.

The second PCR ran about 6 to 12 cycles with a sample-barcoded 5' primer and J-beta primers. One entry per CDR3 protein, called by TCRdb with MiXCR from the 5' RACE reads. The data hold around 970,000 distinct CDR3 sequences, with roughly half observed a single time. Source material: blood. This receptor was taken from a woman in her sixties in good health. V and J are TRBV27 and TRBJ2-7, with 7 bases fitting TRBD1. CDR3 sequence reads: CASRLRQGYSYEQYF. DNA of the CDR3: TGTGCCAGCAGGCTGAGACAGGGCTACTCCTACGAGCAGTACTTC.